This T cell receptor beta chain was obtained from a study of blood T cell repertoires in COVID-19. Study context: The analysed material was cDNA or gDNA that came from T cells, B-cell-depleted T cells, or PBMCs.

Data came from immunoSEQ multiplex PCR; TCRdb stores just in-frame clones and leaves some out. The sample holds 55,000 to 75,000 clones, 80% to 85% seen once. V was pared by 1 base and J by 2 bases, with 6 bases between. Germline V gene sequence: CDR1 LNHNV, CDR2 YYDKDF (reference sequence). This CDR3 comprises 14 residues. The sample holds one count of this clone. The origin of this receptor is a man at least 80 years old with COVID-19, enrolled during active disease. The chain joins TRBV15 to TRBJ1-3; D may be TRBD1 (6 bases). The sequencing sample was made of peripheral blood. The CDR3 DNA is TGTGCCACCAGCAGAGGACAGGCTGGAAACACCATATATTTT. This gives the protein CATSRGQAGNTIYF.